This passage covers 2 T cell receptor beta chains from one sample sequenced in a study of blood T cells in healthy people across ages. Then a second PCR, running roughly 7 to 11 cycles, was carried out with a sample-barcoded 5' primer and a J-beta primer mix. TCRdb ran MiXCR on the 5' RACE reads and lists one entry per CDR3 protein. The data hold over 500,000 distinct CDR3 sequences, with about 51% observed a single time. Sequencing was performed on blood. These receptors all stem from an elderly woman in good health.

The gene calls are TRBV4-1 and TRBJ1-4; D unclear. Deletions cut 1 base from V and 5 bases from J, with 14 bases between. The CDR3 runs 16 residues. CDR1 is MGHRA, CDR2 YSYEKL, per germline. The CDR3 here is CASSQVVAQINEKLFF. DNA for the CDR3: TGCGCCAGCAGCCAAGTAGTTGCGCAGATAAATGAAAAACTGTTTTTT.

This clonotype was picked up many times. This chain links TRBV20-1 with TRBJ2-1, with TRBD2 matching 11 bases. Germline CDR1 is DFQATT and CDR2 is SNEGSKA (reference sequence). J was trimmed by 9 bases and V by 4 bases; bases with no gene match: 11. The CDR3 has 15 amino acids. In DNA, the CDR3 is TGCAGTGCTATCTTACTAGCGGGAGTAGCCGGTGAGCAGTTCTTC. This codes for CSAILLAGVAGEQFF.